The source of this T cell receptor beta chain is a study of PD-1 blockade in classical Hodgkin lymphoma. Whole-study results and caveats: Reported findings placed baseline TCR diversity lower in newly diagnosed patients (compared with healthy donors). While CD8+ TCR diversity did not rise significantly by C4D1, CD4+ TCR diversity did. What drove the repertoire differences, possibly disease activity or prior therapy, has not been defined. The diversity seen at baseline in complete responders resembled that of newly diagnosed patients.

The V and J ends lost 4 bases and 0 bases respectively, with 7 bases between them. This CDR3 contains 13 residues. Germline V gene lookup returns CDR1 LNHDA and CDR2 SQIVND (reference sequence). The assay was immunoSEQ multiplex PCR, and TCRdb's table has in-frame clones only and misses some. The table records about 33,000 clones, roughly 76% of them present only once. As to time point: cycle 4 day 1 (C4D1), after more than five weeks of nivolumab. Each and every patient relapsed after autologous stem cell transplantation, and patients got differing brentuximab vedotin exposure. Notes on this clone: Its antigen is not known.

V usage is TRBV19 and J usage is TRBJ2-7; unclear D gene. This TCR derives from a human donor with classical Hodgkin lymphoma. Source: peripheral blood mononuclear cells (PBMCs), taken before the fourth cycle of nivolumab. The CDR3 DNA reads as TGTGCCAGTAGTAGGGGTTACTCCTACGAGCAGTACTTC. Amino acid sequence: CASSRGYSYEQYF.